The following is a T cell receptor (beta chain) sequence with its context. Its target is not known. This entry is derived from a study of T cell responses to AZD1222 COVID-19 vaccine. The repertoire was sequenced with immunoSEQ multiplex PCR; TCRdb's copy has only in-frame clones and lacks some. The table records 99,000 or so clones, over 90% of them present only once. The germline V gene encodes CDR1 MGHRA and CDR2 YSYEKL. Between the trimmed V and J ends, which lost 3 bases and 10 bases, there was a span of 13 bases. The CDR3 length is 13 residues. Whole-study results and caveats: Repertoire sampling was restricted to post-peak T cell response timepoints. Spike-specific TCR breadth and depth grew following two AZD1222 doses. The donors showed a predominance of white British ancestry and of females, with possible underestimation of clonal diversity.

The chain couples TRBV4-1 to TRBJ2-1; D uncertain. The specimen comprised peripheral blood, sampled on day 0 of AZD1222 vaccination. This clonotype originated in an adult in good health. Written as DNA, the CDR3 is TGCGCCAGCAGCCACCGTGACCGAAACGAGCAGTTCTTC. Translating it yields CASSHRDRNEQFF.